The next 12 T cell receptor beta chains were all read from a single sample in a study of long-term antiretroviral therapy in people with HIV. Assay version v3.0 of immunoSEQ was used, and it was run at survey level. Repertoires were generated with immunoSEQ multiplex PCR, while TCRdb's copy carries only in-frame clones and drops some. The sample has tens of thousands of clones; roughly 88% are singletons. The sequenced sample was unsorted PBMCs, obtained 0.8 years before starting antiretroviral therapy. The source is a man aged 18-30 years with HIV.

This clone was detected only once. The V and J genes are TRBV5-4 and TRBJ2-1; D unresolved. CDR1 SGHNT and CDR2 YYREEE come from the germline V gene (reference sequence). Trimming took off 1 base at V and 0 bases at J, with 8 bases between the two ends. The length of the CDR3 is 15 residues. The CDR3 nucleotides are TGTGCCAGCAGCTTGAGGCTGAGCTCCTACAATGAGCAGTTCTTC. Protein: CASSLRLSSYNEQFF. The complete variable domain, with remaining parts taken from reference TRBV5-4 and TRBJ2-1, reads ETGVTQSPTHLIKTRGQQVTLRCSSQSGHNTVSWYQQALGQGPQFIFQYYREEENGRGNFPPRFSGLQFPNYSSELNVNALELDDSALYLCASSLRLSSYNEQFFGPGTRLTVL.

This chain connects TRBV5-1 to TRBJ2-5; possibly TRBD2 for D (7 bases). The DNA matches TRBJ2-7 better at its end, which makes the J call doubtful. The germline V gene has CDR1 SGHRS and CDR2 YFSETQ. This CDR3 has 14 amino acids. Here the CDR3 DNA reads TGCGCCAGCAGCTTGGTAGGGGGGGGACACGAGCAGTACTTC. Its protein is CASSLVGGGHEQYF.

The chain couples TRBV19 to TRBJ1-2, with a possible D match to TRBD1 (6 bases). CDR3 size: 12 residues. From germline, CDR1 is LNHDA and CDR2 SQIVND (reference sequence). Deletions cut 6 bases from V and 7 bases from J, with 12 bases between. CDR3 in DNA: TGTGCCAGTAGCGGCGGGGGCCGTGGCTACACCTTC. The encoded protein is CASSGGGRGYTF. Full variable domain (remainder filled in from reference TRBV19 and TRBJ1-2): DGGITQSPKYLFRKEGQNVTLSCEQNLNHDAMYWYRQDPGQGLRLIYYSQIVNDFQKGDIAEGYSVSREKKESFPLTVTSAQKNPTAFYLCASSGGGRGYTFGSGTRLTVV.

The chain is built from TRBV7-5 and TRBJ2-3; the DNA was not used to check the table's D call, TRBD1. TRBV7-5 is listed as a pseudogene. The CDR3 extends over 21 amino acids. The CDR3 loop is CARSLYPRADRRRPSTDTQYF. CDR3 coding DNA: TGTGCCAGAAGCTTATACCCCCGTGCGGACAGGCGAAGGCCTAGCACAGATACGCAGTATTTT.

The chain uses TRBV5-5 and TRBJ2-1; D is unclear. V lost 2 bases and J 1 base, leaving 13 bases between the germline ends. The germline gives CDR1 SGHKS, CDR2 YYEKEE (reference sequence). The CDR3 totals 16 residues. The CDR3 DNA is TGTGCCAGCAGCTTAAGGCGAGCCGATTCCTACAATGAGCAGTTCTTC. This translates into CASSLRRADSYNEQFF.

The CDR3 is CASTLTRGAEAFF. In DNA, the CDR3 is TGTGCCAGCACCCTCACCCGGGGGGCTGAAGCTTTCTTT. The chain employs TRBV7-2 and TRBJ1-1; possible D gene TRBD1, 5 bases. The CDR3 loop spans 13 amino acids. Trimming left V 7 bases short and J 6 bases short, with 15 bases between. Germline V CDR1 and CDR2: SGHTA, FQGNSA.

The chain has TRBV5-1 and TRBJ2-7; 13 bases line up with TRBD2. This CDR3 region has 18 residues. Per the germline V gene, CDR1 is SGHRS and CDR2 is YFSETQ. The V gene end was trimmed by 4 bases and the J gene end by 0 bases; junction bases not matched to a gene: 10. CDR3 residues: CASSAGLAGAERSYEQYF. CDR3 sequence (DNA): TGCGCCAGCAGCGCAGGACTAGCGGGGGCCGAGCGCTCCTACGAGCAGTACTTC.

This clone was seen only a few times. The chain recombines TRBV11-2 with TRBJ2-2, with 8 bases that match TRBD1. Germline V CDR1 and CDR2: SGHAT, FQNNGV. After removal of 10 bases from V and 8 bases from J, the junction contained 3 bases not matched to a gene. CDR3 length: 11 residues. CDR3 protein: CATGQGGELFF. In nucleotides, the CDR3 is TGTGCCACTGGACAGGGTGGGGAGCTGTTTTTT.

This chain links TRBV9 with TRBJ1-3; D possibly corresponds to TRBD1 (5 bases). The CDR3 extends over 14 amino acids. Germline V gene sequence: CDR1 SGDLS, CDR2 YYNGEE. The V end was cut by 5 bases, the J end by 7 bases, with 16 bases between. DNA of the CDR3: TGTGCCAGCAGTCAGGGTAACTCGGGGAACACCATATATTTT. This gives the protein CASSQGNSGNTIYF.

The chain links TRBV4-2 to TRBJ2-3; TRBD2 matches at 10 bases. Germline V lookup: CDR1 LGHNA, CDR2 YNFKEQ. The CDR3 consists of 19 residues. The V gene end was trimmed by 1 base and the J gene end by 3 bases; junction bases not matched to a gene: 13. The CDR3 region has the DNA TGTGCCAGCAGCCAAGGGGGGCTAGCGGGAGTTGGGAAGACAGATACGCAGTATTTT. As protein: CASSQGGLAGVGKTDTQYF.

The CDR3 reads CATSRVQSQPQHF. CDR3 nucleotides: TGTGCCACCAGCAGAGTGCAGTCCCAGCCCCAGCATTTT. V gene TRBV15 combines with J gene TRBJ1-5, with D unclear. The V end lost 1 base, the J end lost 7 bases, and 8 bases lay between the germline ends. This CDR3 has 13 residues. From germline, CDR1 is LNHNV and CDR2 YYDKDF (reference sequence).

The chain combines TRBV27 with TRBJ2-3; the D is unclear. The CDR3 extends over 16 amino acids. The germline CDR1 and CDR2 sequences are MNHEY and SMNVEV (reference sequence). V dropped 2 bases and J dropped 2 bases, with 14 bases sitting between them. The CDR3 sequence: CASSLARNTPTDTQYF. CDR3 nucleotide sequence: TGTGCCAGCAGTTTAGCCAGGAACACACCCACAGATACGCAGTATTTT.